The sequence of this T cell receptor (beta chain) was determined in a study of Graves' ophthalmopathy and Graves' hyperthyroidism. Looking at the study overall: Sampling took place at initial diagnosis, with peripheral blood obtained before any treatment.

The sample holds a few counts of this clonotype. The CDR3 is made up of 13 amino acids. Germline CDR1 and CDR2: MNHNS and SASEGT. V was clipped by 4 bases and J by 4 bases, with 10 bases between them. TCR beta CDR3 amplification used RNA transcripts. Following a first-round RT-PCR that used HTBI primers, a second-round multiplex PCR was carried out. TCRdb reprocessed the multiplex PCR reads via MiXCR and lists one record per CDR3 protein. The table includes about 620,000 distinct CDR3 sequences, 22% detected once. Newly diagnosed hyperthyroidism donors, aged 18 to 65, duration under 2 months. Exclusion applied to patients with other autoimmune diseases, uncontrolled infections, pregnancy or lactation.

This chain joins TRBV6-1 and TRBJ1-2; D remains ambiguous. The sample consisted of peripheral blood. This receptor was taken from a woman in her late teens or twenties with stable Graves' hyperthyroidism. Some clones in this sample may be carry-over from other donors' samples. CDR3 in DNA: TGTGCCAGCAGTGGGCGGTGGAGCTATGGCTACACCTTC. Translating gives CASSGRWSYGYTF.